A single T cell receptor (beta chain) is shown here with its context. The data were produced by immunoSEQ multiplex PCR, yet TCRdb's version contains in-frame clones alone and is incomplete. This sample has some 250,000 clones, with approximately 91% found just once. V gave up 0 bases and J gave up 5 bases, with 9 bases separating them. Germline-derived CDR1 and CDR2 are SGDLS and YYNGEE. CDR3 size: 15 residues. This sample was included in a study of blood T cell repertoires in COVID-19. Study in general: The cDNA or gDNA used as material had been derived from T cells, B-cell-depleted T cells, or PBMCs.

The J gene is TRBJ1-6, the V gene TRBV9, with D unresolved. This clonotype was sampled from a woman between 40 and 55 years old with acute COVID-19. Source material: PBMCs or T cells enriched from blood (not recorded which). The CDR3 nucleotides read TGTGCCAGCAGCGTAGCCGGGTCCAATAATTCACCCCTCCACTTT. Translated: CASSVAGSNNSPLHF.